This TCR beta chain was recorded in a study of blood T cell repertoires in COVID-19. Comment on this clone: Additional DNA sequences in this sample encode the identical CDR3.

The data were produced by immunoSEQ multiplex PCR, yet TCRdb's version contains in-frame clones alone and is incomplete. The sample carries under 450,000 clones, approximately 89% recorded once. This CDR3 spans 13 amino acids. V trimming: 4 bases; J trimming: 6 bases; junction bases outside the gene matches: 2. Germline CDR1 and CDR2: SGHTA and FQGNSA. This TCR came from a woman in her forties with COVID-19, enrolled during active disease. Sequencing was performed on peripheral blood. V usage is TRBV7-2 and J usage is TRBJ1-5; 8 nucleotides align to TRBD1. The DNA for the CDR3 is TGTGCCAGCAGCTCAGACAGGGGTCAGCCCCAGCATTTT. Residues: CASSSDRGQPQHF.